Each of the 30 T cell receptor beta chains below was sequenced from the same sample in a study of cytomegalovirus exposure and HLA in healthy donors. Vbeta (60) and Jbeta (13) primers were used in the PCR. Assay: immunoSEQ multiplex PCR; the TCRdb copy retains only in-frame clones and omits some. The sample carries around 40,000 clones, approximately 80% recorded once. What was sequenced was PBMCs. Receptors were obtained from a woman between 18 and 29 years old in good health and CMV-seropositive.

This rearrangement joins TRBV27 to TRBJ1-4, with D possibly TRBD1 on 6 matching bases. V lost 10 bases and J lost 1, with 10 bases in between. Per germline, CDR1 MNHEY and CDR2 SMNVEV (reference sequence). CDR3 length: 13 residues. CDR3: CATQGRTNEKLFF. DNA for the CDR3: TGTGCCACCCAGGGGCGAACTAATGAAAAACTGTTTTTT.

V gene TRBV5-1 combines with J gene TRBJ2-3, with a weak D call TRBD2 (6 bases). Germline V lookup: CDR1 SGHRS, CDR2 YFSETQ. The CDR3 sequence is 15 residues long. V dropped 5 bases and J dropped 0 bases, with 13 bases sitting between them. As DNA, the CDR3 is TGCGCCAGCAGACCCCAGGGACTTAGCACAGATACGCAGTATTTT. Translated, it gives CASRPQGLSTDTQYF.

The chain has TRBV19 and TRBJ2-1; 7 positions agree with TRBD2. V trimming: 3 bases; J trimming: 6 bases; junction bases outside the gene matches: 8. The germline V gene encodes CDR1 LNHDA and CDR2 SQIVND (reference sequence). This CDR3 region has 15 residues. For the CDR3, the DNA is TGTGCCAGTAGTATCAAGGGAGGGCGCCTCAATGAGCAGTTCTTC. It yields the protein CASSIKGGRLNEQFF.

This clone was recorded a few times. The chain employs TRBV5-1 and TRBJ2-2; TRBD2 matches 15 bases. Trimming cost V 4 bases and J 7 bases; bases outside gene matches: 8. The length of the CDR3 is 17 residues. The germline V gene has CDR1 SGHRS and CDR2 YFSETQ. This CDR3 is CASSQGLAGGRVGELFF. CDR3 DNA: TGCGCCAGCAGCCAAGGACTAGCGGGGGGGCGAGTCGGGGAGCTGTTTTTT.

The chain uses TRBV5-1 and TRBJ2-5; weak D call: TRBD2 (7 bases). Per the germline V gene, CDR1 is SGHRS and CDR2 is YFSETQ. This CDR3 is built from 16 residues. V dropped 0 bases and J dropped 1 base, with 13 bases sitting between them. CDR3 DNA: TGCGCCAGCAGCTTGGACCGTGGGGGGGCCCAAGAGACCCAGTACTTC. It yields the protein CASSLDRGGAQETQYF.

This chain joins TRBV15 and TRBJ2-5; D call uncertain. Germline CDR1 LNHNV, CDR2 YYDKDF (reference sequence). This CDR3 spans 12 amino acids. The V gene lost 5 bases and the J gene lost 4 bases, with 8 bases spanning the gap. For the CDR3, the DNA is TGTGCCACCAGCTTAGCATCAGAGACCCAGTACTTC. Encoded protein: CATSLASETQYF. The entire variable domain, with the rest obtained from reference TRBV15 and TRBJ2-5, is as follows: DAMVIQNPRYQVTQFGKPVTLSCSQTLNHNVMYWYQQKSSQAPKLLFHYYDKDFNNEADTPDNFQSRRPNTSFCFLDIRSPGLGDTAMYLCATSLASETQYFGPGTRLLVL.

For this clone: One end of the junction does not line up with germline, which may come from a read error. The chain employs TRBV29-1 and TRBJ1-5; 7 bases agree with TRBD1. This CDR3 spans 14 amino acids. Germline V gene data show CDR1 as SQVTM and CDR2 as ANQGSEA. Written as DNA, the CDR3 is TGCAGCGTCGAAGAAGGGGGCTCGGGCCAGCCCCAGCATTTT. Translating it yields CSVEEGGSGQPQHF. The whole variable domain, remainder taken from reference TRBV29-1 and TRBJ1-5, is SAVISQKPSRDICQRGTSLTIQCQVDSQVTMMFWYRQQPGQSLTLIATANQGSEATYESGFVIDKFPISRPNLTFSTLTVSNMSPEDSSIYLCSVEEGGSGQPQHFGDGTRLSIL.

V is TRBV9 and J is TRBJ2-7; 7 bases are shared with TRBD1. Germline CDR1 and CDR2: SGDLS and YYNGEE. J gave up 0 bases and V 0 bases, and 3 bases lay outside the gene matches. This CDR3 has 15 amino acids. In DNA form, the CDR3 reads TGTGCCAGCAGCGTAGAAACAGGGGCCTCCTACGAGCAGTACTTC. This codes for CASSVETGASYEQYF. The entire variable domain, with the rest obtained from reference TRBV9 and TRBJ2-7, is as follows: DSGVTQTPKHLITATGQRVTLRCSPRSGDLSVYWYQQSLDQGLQFLIQYYNGEERAKGNILERFSAQQFPDLHSELNLSSLELGDSALYFCASSVETGASYEQYFGPGTRLTVT.

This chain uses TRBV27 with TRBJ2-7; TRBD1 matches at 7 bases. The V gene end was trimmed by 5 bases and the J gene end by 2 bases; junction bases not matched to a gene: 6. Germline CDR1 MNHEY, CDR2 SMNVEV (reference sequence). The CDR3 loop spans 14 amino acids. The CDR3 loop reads CASSKPGTAYEQYF. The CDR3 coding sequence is TGTGCCAGCAGTAAACCCGGGACAGCCTACGAGCAGTACTTC.

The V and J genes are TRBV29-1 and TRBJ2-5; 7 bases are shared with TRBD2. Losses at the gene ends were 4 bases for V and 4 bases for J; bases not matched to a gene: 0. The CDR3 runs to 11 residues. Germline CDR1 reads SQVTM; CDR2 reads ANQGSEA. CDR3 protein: CSVGEGETQYF. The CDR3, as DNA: TGCAGCGTTGGGGAGGGAGAGACCCAGTACTTC.

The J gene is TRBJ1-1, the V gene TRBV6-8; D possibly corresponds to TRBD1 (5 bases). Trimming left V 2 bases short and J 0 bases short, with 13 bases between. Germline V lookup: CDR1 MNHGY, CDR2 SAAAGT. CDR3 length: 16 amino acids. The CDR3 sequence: CASSYPWGEMNTEAFF. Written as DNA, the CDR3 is TGTGCCAGCAGTTACCCATGGGGGGAGATGAACACTGAAGCTTTCTTT.

CDR3 sequence: CASSSGPRGTGELFF. The CDR3 nucleotides read TGTGCCAGCAGCTCCGGGCCCCGGGGCACCGGGGAGCTGTTTTTT. The V and J genes are TRBV13 and TRBJ2-2; D is perhaps TRBD2 (5 bases). CDR3 size: 15 residues. The germline V and J ends were trimmed by 4 bases and 4 bases, with 13 bases remaining between them. Per the germline V gene, CDR1 is PRHDT and CDR2 is FYEKMQ (reference sequence).

The CDR3 DNA follows: TGTGCCAGCAGCTTAACACAGGGGAACACTGAAGCTTTCTTT. Its translation is CASSLTQGNTEAFF. This chain connects TRBV7-9 to TRBJ1-1; tentatively, D is TRBD1 (6 bases). Looked up from germline, CDR1 is SEHNR and CDR2 is FQNEAQ (reference sequence). The V end was cut by 2 bases, the J end by 1 base, with 8 bases between. This CDR3 comprises 14 residues.

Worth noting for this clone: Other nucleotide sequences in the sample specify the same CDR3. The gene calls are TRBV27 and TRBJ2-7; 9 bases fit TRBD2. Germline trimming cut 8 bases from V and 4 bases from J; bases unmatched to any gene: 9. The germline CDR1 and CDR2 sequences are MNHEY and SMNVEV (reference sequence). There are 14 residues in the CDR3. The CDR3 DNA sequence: TGTGCCAGCGGCGGGACTAGCCGCTCTTACGAGCAGTACTTC. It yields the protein CASGGTSRSYEQYF.

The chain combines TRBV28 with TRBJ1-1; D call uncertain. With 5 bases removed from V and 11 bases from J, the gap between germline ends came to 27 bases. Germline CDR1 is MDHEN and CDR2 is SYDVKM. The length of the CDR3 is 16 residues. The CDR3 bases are TGTGCCAGCAGTCCGTCGGTGCAGGCACCCGGCAGGCAGGCTTTCTTT. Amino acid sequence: CASSPSVQAPGRQAFF.

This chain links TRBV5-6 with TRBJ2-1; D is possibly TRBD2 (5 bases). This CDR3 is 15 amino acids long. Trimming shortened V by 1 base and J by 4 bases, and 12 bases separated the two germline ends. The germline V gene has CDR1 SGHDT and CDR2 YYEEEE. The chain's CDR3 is CASSLLLGNYNEQFF. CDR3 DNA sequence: TGTGCCAGCAGCTTGTTACTAGGGAATTACAATGAGCAGTTCTTC.

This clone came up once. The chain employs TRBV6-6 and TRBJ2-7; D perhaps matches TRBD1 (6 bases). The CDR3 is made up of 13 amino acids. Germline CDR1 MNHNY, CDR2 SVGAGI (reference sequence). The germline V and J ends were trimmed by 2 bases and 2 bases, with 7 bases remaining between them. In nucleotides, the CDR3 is TGTGCCAGCAGTTACCGACAGGCCTACGAGCAGTACTTC. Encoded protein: CASSYRQAYEQYF.

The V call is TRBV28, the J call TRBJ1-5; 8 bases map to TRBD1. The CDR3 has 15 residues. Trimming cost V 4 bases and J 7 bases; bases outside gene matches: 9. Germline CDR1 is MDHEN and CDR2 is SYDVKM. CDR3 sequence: CASSSGGAGKQPQHF. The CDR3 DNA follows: TGTGCCAGCAGTTCAGGGGGCGCAGGAAAACAGCCCCAGCATTTT.

CDR3 coding DNA: TGTGCCAGCAGGGAGGGACAGATGGGAGCAGATACGCAGTATTTT. Residues: CASREGQMGADTQYF. The gene calls are TRBV6-5 and TRBJ2-3, with D maybe TRBD1 (7 bases). The V end lost 6 bases, the J end lost 4 bases, and 17 bases lay between the germline ends. This CDR3 has 15 amino acids. Per the germline V gene, CDR1 is MNHEY and CDR2 is SVGAGI.

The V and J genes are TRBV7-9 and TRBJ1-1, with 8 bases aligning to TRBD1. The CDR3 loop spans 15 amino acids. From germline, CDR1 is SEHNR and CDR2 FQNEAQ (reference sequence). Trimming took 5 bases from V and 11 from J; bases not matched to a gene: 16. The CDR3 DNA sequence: TGTGCCAGCAGCCCTACCCCGATCAGGGGGCTTGGGGCTTTCTTT. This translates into CASSPTPIRGLGAFF.

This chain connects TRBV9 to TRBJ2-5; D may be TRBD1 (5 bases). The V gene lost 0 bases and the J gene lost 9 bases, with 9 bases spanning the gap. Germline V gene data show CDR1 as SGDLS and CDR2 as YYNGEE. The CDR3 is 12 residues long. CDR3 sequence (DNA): TGTGCCAGCAGCGTAGGAGGACATCCCCAGTACTTC. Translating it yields CASSVGGHPQYF.

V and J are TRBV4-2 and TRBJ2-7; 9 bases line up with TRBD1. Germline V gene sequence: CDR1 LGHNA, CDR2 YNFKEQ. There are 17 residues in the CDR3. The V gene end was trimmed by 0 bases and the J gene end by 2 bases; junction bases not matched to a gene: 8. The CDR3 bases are TGTGCCAGCAGCCAAGACCGGCCCGACAGGGGGGCCTACGAGCAGTACTTC. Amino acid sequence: CASSQDRPDRGAYEQYF.

The CDR3: CASRGDQPQHF. In DNA form, the CDR3 reads TGTGCCAGCAGGGGAGATCAGCCCCAGCATTTT. The V gene is TRBV19, the J gene TRBJ1-5; TRBD1 might be the D (6 bases). V was clipped by 9 bases and J by 5 bases, with 8 bases between them. The V gene's germline CDR1 is LNHDA and CDR2 SQIVND (reference sequence). This CDR3 region has 11 residues.

The CDR3 protein is CASTQGGHTYEQYF. In nucleotides, the CDR3 is TGTGCCAGCACTCAGGGGGGACACACATACGAGCAGTACTTC. The chain uses TRBV6-1 and TRBJ2-7; possible D gene TRBD1, 7 bases. The CDR3 runs 14 residues. V lost 7 bases to trimming and J lost 4 bases, with 17 bases between them. The germline V gene encodes CDR1 MNHNS and CDR2 SASEGT.

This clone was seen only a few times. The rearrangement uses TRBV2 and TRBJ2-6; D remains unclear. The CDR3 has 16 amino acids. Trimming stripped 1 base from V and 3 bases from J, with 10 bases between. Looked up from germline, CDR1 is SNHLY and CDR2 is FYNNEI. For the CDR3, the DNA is TGTGCCAGCAGTGAAGACTCGTTTCTTGGGGCCAACGTCCTGACTTTC. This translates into CASSEDSFLGANVLTF.

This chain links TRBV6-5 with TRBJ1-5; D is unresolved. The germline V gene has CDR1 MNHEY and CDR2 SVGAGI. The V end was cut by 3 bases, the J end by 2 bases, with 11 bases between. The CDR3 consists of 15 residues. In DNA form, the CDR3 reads TGTGCCAGCAGTTATTCGGGTACCGGCAATCAGCCCCAGCATTTT. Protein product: CASSYSGTGNQPQHF.

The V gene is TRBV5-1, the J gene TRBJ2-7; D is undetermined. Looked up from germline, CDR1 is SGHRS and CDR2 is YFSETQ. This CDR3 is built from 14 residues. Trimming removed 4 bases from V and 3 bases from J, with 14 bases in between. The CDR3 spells CASSLNPQDYEQYF. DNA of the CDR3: TGCGCCAGCAGCCTTAACCCCCAGGACTACGAGCAGTACTTC.

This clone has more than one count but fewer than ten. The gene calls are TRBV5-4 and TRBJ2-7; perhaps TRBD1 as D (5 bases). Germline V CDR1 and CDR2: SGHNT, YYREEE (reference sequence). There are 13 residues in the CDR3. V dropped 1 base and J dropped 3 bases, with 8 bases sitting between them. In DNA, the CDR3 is TGTGCCAGCAGCTTGCAGGGCAGCTACGAGCAGTACTTC. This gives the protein CASSLQGSYEQYF. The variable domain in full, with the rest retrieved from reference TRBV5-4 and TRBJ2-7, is ETGVTQSPTHLIKTRGQQVTLRCSSQSGHNTVSWYQQALGQGPQFIFQYYREEENGRGNFPPRFSGLQFPNYSSELNVNALELDDSALYLCASSLQGSYEQYFGPGTRLTVT.

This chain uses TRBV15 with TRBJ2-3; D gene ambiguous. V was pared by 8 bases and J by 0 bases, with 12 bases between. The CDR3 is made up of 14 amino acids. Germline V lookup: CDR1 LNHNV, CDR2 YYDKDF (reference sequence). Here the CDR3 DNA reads TGTGCCACCGTCAGATACCCTAGCACAGATACGCAGTATTTT. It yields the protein CATVRYPSTDTQYF.

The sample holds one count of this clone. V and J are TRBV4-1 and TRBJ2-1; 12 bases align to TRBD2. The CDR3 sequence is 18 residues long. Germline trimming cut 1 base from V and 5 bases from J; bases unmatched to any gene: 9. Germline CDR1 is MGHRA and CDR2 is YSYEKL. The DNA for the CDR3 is TGCGCCAGCAGCCAAGCCCCTAGCGGGAGGGCCAACAACAATGAGCAGTTCTTC. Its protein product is CASSQAPSGRANNNEQFF.